This T cell receptor beta chain was sequenced in a study of shared clonotypes between healthy human individuals. Replicate sorted-subset PCRs were loaded with 150 to 250 ng DNA, tens of thousands of T cell genomes. Data came from immunoSEQ multiplex PCR; TCRdb stores just in-frame clones and leaves some out. Among hundreds of thousands of clones listed, roughly 92% were seen once. Naive CD8 isolation took CD45RO-negative cells positively selected for CCR7 and excluded terminally differentiated effector memory CD45RA+ cells. The clonotype was recovered from a man aged 30 to 39 in good health. Sequencing was done on a sample of naive CD8+ T cells sorted from blood.

DNA of the CDR3: TGTGCCAGCAGCTTAGGGGTAGCGGGATCCTCCTACAATGAGCAGTTCTTC. It is translated as CASSLGVAGSSYNEQFF. The V call is TRBV7-8, the J call TRBJ2-1; TRBD2 matches 8 bases. V was pared by 1 base and J by 0 bases, with 5 bases of the junction left unmatched. Per germline, CDR1 SGHVS and CDR2 FQNEAQ. CDR3 size: 17 residues.